The text below deals with one TCR beta chain. Its antigen is not known. This entry is derived from a study of T cell repertoires in cytomegalovirus infection. TCRdb re-called the reads with MiXCR, one entry per CDR3 protein. Of 84,000 or so distinct CDR3 sequences listed, 40% to 50% were seen once; the top ten hold 85% to 95%. V gave up 4 bases and J gave up 1 base; unmatched junction bases: 11. The CDR3 length is 17 residues. Germline V gives CDR1 SGHDT, CDR2 YYEEEE. The sequencing used CD8+ T cells from cultured PBMCs, collected from culture after CMV antigen stimulation. The receptor comes from a human donor in good health (CMV status not recorded). Some clones in this sample may be carry-over from other donors' samples. V usage is TRBV5-6 and J usage is TRBJ1-2; 9 bases are a match to TRBD1. Written as DNA, the CDR3 is TGTGCCAGCAGCCGGGGACAGGGAAAACTTTATAACTATGGCTACACCTTC. It is translated as CASSRGQGKLYNYGYTF. Combining the CDR3 with reference TRBV5-6 and TRBJ1-2 gives the whole variable domain DAGVTQSPTHLIKTRGQQVTLRCSPKSGHDTVSWYQQALGQGPQFIFQYYEEEERQRGNFPDRFSGHQFPNYSSELNVNALLLGDSALYLCASSRGQGKLYNYGYTFGSGTRLTVV.